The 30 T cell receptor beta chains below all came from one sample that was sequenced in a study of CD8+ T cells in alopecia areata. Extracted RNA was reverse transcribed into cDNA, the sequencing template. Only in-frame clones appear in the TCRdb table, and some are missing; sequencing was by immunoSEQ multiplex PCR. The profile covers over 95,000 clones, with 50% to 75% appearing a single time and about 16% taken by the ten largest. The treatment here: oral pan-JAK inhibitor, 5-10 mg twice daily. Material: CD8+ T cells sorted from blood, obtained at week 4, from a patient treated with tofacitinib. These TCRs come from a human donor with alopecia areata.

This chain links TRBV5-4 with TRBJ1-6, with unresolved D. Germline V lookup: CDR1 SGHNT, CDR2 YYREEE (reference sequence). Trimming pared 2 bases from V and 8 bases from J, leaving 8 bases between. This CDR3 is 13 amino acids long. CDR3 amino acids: CASSFYVDSPLHF. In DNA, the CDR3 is TGTGCCAGCAGCTTTTATGTGGATTCACCCCTCCACTTT.

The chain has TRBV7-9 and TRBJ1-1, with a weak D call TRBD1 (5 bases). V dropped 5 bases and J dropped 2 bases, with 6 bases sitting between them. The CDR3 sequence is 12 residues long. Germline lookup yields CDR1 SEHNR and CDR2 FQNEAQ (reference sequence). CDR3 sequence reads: CASSRTNTEAFF. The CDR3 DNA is TGTGCCAGCAGCCGGACAAACACTGAAGCTTTCTTT.

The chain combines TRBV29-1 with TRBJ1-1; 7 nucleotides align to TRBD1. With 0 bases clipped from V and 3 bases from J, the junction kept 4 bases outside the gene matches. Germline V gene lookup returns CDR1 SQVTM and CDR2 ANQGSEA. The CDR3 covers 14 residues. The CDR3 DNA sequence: TGCAGCGTTGAAGAAGACAGGGTGTACACTGAAGCTTTCTTT. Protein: CSVEEDRVYTEAFF.

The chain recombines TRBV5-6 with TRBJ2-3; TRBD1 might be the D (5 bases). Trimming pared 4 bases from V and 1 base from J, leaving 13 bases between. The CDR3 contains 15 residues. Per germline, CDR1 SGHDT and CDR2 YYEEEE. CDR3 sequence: CASSPGAQGTDTQYF. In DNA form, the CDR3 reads TGTGCCAGCAGCCCTGGGGCGCAGGGCACAGATACGCAGTATTTT.

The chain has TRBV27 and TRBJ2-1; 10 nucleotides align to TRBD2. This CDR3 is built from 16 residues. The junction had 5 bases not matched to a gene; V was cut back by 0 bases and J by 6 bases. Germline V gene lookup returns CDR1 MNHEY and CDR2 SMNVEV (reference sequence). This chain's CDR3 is CASSLSASGSSNEQFF. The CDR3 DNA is TGTGCCAGCAGTTTATCCGCTAGCGGGAGCAGCAATGAGCAGTTCTTC.

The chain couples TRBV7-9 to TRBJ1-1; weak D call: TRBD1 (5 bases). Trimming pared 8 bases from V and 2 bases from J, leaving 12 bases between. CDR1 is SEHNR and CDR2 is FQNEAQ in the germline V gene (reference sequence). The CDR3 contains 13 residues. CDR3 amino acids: CASGVGGNTEAFF. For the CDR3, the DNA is TGTGCCAGCGGAGTGGGGGGAAACACTGAAGCTTTCTTT.

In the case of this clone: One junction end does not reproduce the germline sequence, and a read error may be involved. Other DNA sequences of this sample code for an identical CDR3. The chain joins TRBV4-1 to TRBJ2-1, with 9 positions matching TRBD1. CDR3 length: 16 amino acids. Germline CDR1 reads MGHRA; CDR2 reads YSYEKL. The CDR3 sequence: CASSQVGQGPYNEQFF. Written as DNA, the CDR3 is TGTGCCAGCAGCCAAGTGGGACAGGGTCCCTACAATGAGCAGTTCTTC.

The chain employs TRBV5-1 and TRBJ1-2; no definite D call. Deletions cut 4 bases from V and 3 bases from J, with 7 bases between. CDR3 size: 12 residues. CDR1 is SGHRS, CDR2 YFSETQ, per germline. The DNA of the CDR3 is TGCGCCAGCAGCGAAGATTACTATGGCTACACCTTC. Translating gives CASSEDYYGYTF. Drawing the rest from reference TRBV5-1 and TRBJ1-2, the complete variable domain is KAGVTQTPRYLIKTRGQQVTLSCSPISGHRSVSWYQQTPGQGLQFLFEYFSETQRNKGNFPGRFSGRQFSNSRSEMNVSTLELGDSALYLCASSEDYYGYTFGSGTRLTVV.

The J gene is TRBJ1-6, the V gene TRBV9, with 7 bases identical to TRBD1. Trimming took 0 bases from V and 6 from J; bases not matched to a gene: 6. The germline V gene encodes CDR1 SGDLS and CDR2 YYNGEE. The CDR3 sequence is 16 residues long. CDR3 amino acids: CASSVDSTGRNSPLHF. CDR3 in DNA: TGTGCCAGCAGCGTAGACTCGACAGGGCGTAATTCACCCCTCCACTTT. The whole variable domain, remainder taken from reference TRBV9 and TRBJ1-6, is DSGVTQTPKHLITATGQRVTLRCSPRSGDLSVYWYQQSLDQGLQFLIQYYNGEERAKGNILERFSAQQFPDLHSELNLSSLELGDSALYFCASSVDSTGRNSPLHFGNGTRLTVT.

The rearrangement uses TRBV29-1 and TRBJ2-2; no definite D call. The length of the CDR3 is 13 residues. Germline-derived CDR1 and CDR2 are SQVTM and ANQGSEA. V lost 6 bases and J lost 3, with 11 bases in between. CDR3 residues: CSVRTSYTGELFF. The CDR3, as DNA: TGCAGCGTGAGGACCTCATACACCGGGGAGCTGTTTTTT.

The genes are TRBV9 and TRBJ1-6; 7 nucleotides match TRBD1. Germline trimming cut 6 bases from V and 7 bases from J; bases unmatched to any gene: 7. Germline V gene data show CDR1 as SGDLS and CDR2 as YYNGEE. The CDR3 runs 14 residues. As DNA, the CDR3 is TGTGCCAGCACCCCTCAGGGGGTGAATTCACCCCTCCACTTT. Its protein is CASTPQGVNSPLHF.

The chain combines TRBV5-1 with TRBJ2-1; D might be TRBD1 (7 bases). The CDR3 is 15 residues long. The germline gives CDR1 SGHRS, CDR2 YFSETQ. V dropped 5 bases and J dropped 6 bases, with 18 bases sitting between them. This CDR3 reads CASRPWAGGGNEQFF. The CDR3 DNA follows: TGCGCCAGCAGACCTTGGGCAGGGGGAGGCAATGAGCAGTTCTTC.

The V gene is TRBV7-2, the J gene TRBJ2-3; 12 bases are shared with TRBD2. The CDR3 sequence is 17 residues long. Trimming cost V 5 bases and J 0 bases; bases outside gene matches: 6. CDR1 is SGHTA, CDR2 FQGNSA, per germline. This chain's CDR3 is CASSARLAGASTDTQYF. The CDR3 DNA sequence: TGTGCCAGCAGCGCCAGACTAGCGGGGGCTAGCACAGATACGCAGTATTTT.

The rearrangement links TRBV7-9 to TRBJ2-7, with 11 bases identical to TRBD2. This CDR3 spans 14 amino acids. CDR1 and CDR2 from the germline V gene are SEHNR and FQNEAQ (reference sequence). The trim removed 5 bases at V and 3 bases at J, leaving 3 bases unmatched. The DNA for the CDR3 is TGTGCCAGCAGCACCGGGACTAGCGGCTACGAGCAGTACTTC. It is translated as CASSTGTSGYEQYF.

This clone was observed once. The CDR3 spells CASSQDGHRGYNEQFF. Here the CDR3 DNA reads TGTGCCAGCAGCCAAGATGGTCACAGGGGGTACAATGAGCAGTTCTTC. The chain uses TRBV7-2 and TRBJ2-1; TRBD1 matches 8 bases. Germline V gene lookup returns CDR1 SGHTA and CDR2 FQGNSA. This CDR3 is 16 amino acids long. V lost 5 bases, J lost 4 bases, and 10 bases stayed unmatched.

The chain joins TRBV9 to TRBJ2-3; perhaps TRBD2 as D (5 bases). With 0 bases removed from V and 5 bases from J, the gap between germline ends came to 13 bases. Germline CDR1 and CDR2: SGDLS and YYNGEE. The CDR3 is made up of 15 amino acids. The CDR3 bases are TGTGCCAGCAGCGTAGGAGGCGGGCCCGGAGATACGCAGTATTTT. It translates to CASSVGGGPGDTQYF.

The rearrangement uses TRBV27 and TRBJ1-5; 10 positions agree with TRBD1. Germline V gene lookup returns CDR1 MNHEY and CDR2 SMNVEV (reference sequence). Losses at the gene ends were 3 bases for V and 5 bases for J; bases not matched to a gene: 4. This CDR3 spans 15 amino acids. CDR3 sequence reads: CASSLSGQGYQPQHF. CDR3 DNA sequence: TGTGCCAGCAGTTTGTCGGGACAGGGGTATCAGCCCCAGCATTTT.

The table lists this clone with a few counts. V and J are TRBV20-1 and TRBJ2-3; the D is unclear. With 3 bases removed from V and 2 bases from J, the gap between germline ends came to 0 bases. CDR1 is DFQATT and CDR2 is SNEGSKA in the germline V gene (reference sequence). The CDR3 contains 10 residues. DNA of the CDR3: TGCAGTGCTAGCACAGATACGCAGTATTTT. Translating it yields CSASTDTQYF.

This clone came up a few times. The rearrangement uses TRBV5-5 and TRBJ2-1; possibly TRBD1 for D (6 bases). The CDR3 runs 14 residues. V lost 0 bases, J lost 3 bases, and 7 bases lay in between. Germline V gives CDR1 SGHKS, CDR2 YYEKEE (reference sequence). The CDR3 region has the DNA TGTGCCAGCAGCTTGGACAGGGTCTACAATGAGCAGTTCTTC. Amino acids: CASSLDRVYNEQFF.

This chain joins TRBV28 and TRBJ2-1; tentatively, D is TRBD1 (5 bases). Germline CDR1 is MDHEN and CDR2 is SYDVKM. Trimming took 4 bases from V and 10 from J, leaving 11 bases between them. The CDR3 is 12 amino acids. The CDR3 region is CASSSGSREQFF. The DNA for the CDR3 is TGTGCCAGCAGTTCAGGGTCGCGGGAGCAGTTCTTC.

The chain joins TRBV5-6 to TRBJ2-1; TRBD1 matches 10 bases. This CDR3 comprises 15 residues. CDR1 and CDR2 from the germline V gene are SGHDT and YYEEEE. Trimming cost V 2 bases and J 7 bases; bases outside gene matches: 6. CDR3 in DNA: TGTGCCAGCAGCTTAGGGGGGACAGGGGTTAATGAGCAGTTCTTC. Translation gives CASSLGGTGVNEQFF. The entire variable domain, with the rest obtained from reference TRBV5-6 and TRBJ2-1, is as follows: DAGVTQSPTHLIKTRGQQVTLRCSPKSGHDTVSWYQQALGQGPQFIFQYYEEEERQRGNFPDRFSGHQFPNYSSELNVNALLLGDSALYLCASSLGGTGVNEQFFGPGTRLTVL.

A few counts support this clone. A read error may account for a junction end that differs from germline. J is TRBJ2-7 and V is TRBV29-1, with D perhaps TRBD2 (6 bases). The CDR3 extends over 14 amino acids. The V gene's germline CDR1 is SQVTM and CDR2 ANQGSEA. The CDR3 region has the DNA TGCAGCGTGGAAGCGGGTGAAACCTCCTACGAGCAGTACTTC. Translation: CSVEAGETSYEQYF.

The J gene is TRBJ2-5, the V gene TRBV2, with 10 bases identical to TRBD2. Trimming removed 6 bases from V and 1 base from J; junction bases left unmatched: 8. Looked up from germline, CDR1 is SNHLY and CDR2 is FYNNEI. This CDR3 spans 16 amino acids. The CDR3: CASSEEIAGGQETQYF. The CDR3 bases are TGTGCCAGCAGCGAGGAGATAGCGGGGGGCCAAGAGACCCAGTACTTC.

The CDR3, as DNA: TGCGCCAGCAGCCAAGGCGGGGGGGCCTACAATGAGCAGTTCTTC. It specifies CASSQGGGAYNEQFF. The rearrangement uses TRBV4-3 and TRBJ2-1; 9 bases fit TRBD2. The CDR3 runs 15 residues. Germline-derived CDR1 and CDR2 are LGHNA and YSLEER. After removal of 1 base from V and 2 bases from J, the junction contained 0 bases not matched to a gene.

The CDR3 region is CASSLDSYEQYF. The CDR3 DNA is TGTGCCAGCAGCTTAGACAGCTACGAGCAGTACTTC. The rearrangement joins TRBV13 to TRBJ2-7; no clear D. CDR1 is PRHDT, CDR2 FYEKMQ, per germline (reference sequence). V lost 1 base and J 3 bases, leaving 4 bases between the germline ends. The CDR3 runs 12 residues.

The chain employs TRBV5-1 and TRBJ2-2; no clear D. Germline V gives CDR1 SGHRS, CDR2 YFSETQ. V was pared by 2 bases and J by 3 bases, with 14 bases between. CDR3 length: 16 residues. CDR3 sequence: CASSFLGSDYTGELFF. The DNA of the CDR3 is TGCGCCAGCAGCTTTTTGGGTTCCGACTACACCGGGGAGCTGTTTTTT. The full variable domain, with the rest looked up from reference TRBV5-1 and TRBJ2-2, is KAGVTQTPRYLIKTRGQQVTLSCSPISGHRSVSWYQQTPGQGLQFLFEYFSETQRNKGNFPGRFSGRQFSNSRSEMNVSTLELGDSALYLCASSFLGSDYTGELFFGEGSRLTVL.

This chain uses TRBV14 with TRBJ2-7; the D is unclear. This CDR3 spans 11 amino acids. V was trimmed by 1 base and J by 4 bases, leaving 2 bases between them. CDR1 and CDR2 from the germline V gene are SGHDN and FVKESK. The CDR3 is CASSQGYEQYF. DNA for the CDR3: TGTGCCAGCAGCCAAGGTTACGAGCAGTACTTC.

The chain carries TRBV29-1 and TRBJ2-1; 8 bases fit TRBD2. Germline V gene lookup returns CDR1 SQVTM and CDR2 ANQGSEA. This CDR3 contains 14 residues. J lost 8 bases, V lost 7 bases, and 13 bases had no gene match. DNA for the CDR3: TGCAGCGCCGACGGAGCGGGAGAGGTTTATGAGCAGTTCTTC. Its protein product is CSADGAGEVYEQFF.

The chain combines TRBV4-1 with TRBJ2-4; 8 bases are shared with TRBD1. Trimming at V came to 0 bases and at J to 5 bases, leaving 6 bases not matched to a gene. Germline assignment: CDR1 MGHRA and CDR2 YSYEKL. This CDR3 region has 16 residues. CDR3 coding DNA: TGCGCCAGCAGCCAAGATCCAGGGGGCGCTGAAAACATTCAGTACTTC. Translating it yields CASSQDPGGAENIQYF.

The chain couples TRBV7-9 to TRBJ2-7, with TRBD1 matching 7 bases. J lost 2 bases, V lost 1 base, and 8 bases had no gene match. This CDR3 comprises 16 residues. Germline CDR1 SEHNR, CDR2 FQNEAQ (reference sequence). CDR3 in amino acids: CASSLGWYRGAYEQYF. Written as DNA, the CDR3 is TGTGCCAGCAGCTTAGGCTGGTACAGGGGAGCCTACGAGCAGTACTTC.